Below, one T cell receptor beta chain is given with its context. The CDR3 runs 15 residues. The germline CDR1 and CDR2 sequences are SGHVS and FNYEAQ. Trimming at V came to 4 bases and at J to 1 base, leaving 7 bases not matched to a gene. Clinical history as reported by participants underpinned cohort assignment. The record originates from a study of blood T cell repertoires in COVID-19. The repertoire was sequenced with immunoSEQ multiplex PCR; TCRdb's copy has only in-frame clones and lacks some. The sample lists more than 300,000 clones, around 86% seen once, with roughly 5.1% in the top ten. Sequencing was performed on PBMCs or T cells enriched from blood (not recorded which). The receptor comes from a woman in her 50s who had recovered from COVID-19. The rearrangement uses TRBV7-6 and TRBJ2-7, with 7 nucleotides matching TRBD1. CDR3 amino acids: CASSSRQGSSYEQYF. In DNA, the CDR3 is TGTGCCAGCAGCTCCCGACAGGGCTCATCCTACGAGCAGTACTTC.